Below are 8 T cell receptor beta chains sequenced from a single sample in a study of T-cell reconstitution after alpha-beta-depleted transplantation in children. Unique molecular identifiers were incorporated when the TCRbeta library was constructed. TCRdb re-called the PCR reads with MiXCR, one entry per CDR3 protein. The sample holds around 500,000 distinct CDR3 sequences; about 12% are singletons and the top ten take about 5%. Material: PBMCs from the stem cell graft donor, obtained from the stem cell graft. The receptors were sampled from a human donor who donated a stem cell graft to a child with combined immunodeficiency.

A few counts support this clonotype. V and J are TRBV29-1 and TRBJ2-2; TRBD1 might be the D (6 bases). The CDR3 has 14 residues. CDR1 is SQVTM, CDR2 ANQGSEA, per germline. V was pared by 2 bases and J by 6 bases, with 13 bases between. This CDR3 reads CSVEKQGAPGELFF. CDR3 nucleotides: TGCAGCGTTGAAAAACAGGGAGCCCCCGGGGAGCTGTTTTTT.

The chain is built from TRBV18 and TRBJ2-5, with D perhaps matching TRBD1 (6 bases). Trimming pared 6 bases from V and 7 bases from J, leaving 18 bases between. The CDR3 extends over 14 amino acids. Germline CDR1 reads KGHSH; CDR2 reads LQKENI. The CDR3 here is CASSPTGMSGTQYF. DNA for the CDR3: TGTGCCAGCTCTCCCACAGGGATGTCAGGGACCCAGTACTTC.

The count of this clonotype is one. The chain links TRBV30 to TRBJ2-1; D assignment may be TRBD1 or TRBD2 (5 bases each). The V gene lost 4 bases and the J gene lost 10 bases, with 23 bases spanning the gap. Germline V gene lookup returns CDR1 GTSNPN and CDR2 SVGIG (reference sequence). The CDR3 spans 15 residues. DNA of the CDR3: TGTGCCTGGAACATAGGGGAGAGCGCGGTCGGCGAGCAGTTCTTC. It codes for CAWNIGESAVGEQFF.

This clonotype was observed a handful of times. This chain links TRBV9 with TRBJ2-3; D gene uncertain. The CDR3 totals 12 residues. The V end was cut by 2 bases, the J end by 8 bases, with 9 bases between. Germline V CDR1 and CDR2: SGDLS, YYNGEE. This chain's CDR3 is CASSVSETTQYF. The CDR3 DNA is TGTGCCAGCAGCGTGTCGGAGACTACGCAGTATTTT.

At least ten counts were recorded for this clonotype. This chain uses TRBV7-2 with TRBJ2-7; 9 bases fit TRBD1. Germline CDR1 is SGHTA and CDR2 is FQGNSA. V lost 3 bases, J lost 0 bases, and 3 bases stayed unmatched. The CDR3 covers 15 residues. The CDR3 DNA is TGTGCCAGCAGCTTCGACAGGGGGTTCTCCTACGAGCAGTACTTC. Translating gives CASSFDRGFSYEQYF.

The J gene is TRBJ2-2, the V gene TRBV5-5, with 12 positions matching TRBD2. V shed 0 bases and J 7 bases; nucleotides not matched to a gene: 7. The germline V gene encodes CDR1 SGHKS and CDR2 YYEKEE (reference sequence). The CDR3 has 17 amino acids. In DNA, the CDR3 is TGTGCCAGCAGCTTGGTTCGGCTAGCGGGAGGGTTCGGGGAGCTGTTTTTT. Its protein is CASSLVRLAGGFGELFF. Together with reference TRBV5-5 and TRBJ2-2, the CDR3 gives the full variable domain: DAGVTQSPTHLIKTRGQQVTLRCSPISGHKSVSWYQQVLGQGPQFIFQYYEKEERGRGNFPDRFSARQFPNYSSELNVNALLLGDSALYLCASSLVRLAGGFGELFFGEGSRLTVL.

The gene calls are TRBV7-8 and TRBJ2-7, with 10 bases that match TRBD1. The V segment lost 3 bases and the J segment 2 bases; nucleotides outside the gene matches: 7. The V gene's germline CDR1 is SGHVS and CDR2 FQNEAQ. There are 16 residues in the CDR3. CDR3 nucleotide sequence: TGTGCCAGCAGCTTTCAGGCCGGGACAGGGGCCTACGAGCAGTACTTC. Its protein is CASSFQAGTGAYEQYF.

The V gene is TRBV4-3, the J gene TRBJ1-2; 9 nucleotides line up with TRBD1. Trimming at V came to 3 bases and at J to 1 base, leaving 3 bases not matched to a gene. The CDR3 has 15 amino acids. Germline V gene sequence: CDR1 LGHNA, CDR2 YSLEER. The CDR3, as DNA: TGCGCCAGCAGCCAGGGGACAGGGAATAACTATGGCTACACCTTC. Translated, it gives CASSQGTGNNYGYTF.